This T cell receptor (beta chain) was recovered during a study of OX40 agonist ivuxolimab in advanced cancers. About the investigation overall: Ivuxolimab was an agonistic, fully human IgG2 monoclonal antibody directed against OX40 (CD134), a costimulatory receptor. Intravenous ivuxolimab was administered to patients every 2 weeks at six dose levels: 0.01, 0.1, 0.3, 1.5, 3 and 10 mg/kg. Of the approximately 54 patients in dose escalation, some 19 had hepatocellular carcinoma, some 15 had melanoma, 9 had renal cell carcinoma and 9 had head and neck cancer. In the dose-escalation cohort, roughly 80% of patients were male, and the mean age was roughly 60 years, with a range of roughly 20 to 85. Patients were allowed to have had prior anti-PD-1, anti-PD-L1 or anti-CTLA-4 therapy, and less than 45% of the dose-escalation patients had previously received checkpoint inhibitors. Partial responses were achieved by three dose-escalation patients, of whom one had hepatocellular carcinoma and two had cutaneous melanoma. The purpose of peripheral TCRbeta sequencing was to test whether ivuxolimab changed TCR sequence diversity and led to clonal T-cell expansion. The monotherapy dose-escalation portion (N of about 50 patients) of the phase I ivuxolimab trial is reported in the paper.

Patients with a history of autoimmune disease or receiving systemic immunosuppression were excluded from the trial. Peripheral blood for TCR sequencing was collected from all dose cohorts at baseline, on cycle 4 day 1, and on cycle 7 day 1. The samples were taken from a phase I, first-in-human, multicenter, open-label dose-escalation trial of ivuxolimab. Adults with locally advanced or metastatic melanoma, renal cell carcinoma, hepatocellular carcinoma or head and neck squamous cell carcinoma were enrolled in the trial. Before TCR sequencing, CD4+ and CD8+ T cells were separately sorted from peripheral blood. Genomic DNA was extracted from sorted cells for sequencing of the TCRbeta CDR3 region. The immunoSEQ Assay was used to sequence the TCRbeta CDR3 regions. Imported from immuneACCESS, the table was reduced by TCRdb to in-frame sequences with V and J called. These copies leave out some clones; in studies compared against another copy, an unresolved V gene accounts for under half, and the cause of the remainder is not known. Across this sample there are some 77,000 clones, with over 85% seen only once. Approximately 0.3% of the sample rests with the top ten.

Summary of the overall study and its limitations: Low levels of normalized T-cell clonal expansion were also seen in some patients who did not respond. The antigen specificity of the clonally expanded peripheral T cells was not determined. After ivuxolimab, more expanded clones were found on average in CD8+ T cells than in CD4+ T cells. Partial responders in the 0.1-3.0 mg/kg groups had among the lowest normalized peripheral clonal expansion, especially among CD8+ T cells. At doses of 0.1 to 3.0 mg/kg, clonal expansion of both CD4+ and CD8+ blood T cells was observed from baseline to week 6.

This clone appeared a few times. What antigen it recognizes has not been identified. No base quality information exists; no much larger clone differs at one position. The sequences come from CD4+ or CD8+ T cells sorted from blood, collected in a trial of the OX40 agonist ivuxolimab. This receptor was obtained from an adult with an advanced solid tumor such as melanoma, head and neck, liver or kidney cancer.

The CDR3 is CATGETGNQPQHF. In nucleotide form, the sequence is TGTGCCACCGGCGAGACAGGTAATCAGCCCCAGCATTTT. The sequence joins TRBV27 to TRBJ1-5, and perhaps TRBD1 as D gene, on 6 matching bases. Trimming removed 10 bases from V and 4 bases from J, leaving 14 bases between the germline ends. Including the terminal cysteine and phenylalanine, the CDR3 comprises 13 residues. Only the CDR3 part of the read is kept: 39 bases, read in frame from the first base. CDR1 and CDR2 are read off the germline V gene (reference sequence) as MNHEY and SMNVEV.